The sequence of this T cell receptor (beta chain) was determined in a study of CD8+CD57+ T cells in acquired aplastic anemia. Turning to the study itself: Sorted CD4+ and CD8+ cells yielded 2.5 to 3.5 ug of DNA on average.

CDR3 and TCR beta VDJ profiling relied on genomic DNA as the template. TCRdb itself ran the reads through MiXCR, one entry per CDR3 protein. The repertoire holds about 290,000 distinct CDR3 sequences, with approximately 58% as singletons. The CDR3 totals 16 residues. Germline V gene data show CDR1 as SGHVS and CDR2 as FQNEAQ. V lost 1 base to trimming and J lost 5 bases; unmatched junction nucleotides: 7. All patients picked for sequencing had shown, by flow cytometry, an expansion of CD8+CD57+ cells. The patients all had a severe acquired aplastic anemia diagnosis. V is TRBV7-8 and J is TRBJ2-5; 10 nucleotides match TRBD1. Sequences were obtained from sorted CD4+, CD8+, or CD8+CD57+ T cells (not recorded which) from PBMCs. This clonotype was obtained from a human donor with aplastic anemia. The CDR3, as DNA: TGTGCCAGCAGCTTAGATGGGACAGGGGTCATGGAGACCCAGTACTTC. It codes for CASSLDGTGVMETQYF. Drawing the rest from reference TRBV7-8 and TRBJ2-5, the complete variable domain is GAGVSQSPRYKVAKRGQDVALRCDPISGHVSLFWYQQALGQGPEFLTYFQNEAQLDKSGLPSDRFFAERPEGSVSTLKIQRTQQEDSAVYLCASSLDGTGVMETQYFGPGTRLLVL.